The T cell receptor (beta chain) under discussion was sequenced for a study of identical twins. Study observations and caveats: Analyses based on zero insertions could be partly confounded by invariant MAIT and iNKT cells.

Everyone who donated was a healthy Caucasian. Via MiXCR, TCRdb re-called the 5' RACE reads, giving one row per CDR3 protein. This sample has approximately 680,000 distinct CDR3 sequences; roughly 7.2% occur once, and the top ten carry 1.6%. This clonotype was counted a few times. Its target is unknown. Trimming removed 1 base from V and 7 bases from J; junction bases left unmatched: 6. CDR3 length: 14 amino acids. The V gene's germline CDR1 is DFQATT and CDR2 SNEGSKA (reference sequence). This sample was also put to use in a study of yellow fever vaccine responses in identical twins.

The sequenced sample consisted of PBMCs. The rearrangement uses TRBV20-1 and TRBJ2-1; the match to TRBD2 covers 8 bases. The source is a woman in her late teens or twenties in good health. CDR3 nucleotides: TGCAGTGCTAGAGCAAGTCGGGGGGGAAATGAGCAGTTCTTC. This gives the protein CSARASRGGNEQFF.